These 2 T cell receptor beta chains were all obtained from the same sample, sequenced in a study of shared T cell receptors in the human thymus. The protocol was immunoSEQ multiplex PCR, while the TCRdb copy is restricted to in-frame clones and leaves out a portion. The sample lists approximately 580,000 clones, about 84% seen once, with approximately 0.013% in the top ten. This sample also belongs to another study, concerning human thymus T cells.

Sequenced material: thymocytes. These receptors all come from a boy in the first two years of life with a congenital heart defect.

The chain joins TRBV6-5 to TRBJ1-2; TRBD1 might be the D (6 bases). This CDR3 has 14 amino acids. Germline-derived CDR1 and CDR2 are MNHEY and SVGAGI. Trimming cost V 6 bases and J 7 bases, with 18 bases left between them. CDR3 residues: CASSPRQAPGGYTF. The DNA for the CDR3 is TGTGCCAGCAGCCCCCGACAGGCCCCCGGTGGCTACACCTTC.

This clone appeared once. The genes are TRBV7-2 and TRBJ2-5; 7 nucleotides match TRBD2. The J segment lost 2 bases and the V segment lost 2 bases, leaving 8 bases of the junction unmatched. Germline-derived CDR1 and CDR2 are SGHTA and FQGNSA. The CDR3 runs 16 residues. For the CDR3, the DNA is TGTGCCAGCAGCTTAACGGGCGGGACTAAACAAGAGACCCAGTACTTC. The encoded protein is CASSLTGGTKQETQYF.